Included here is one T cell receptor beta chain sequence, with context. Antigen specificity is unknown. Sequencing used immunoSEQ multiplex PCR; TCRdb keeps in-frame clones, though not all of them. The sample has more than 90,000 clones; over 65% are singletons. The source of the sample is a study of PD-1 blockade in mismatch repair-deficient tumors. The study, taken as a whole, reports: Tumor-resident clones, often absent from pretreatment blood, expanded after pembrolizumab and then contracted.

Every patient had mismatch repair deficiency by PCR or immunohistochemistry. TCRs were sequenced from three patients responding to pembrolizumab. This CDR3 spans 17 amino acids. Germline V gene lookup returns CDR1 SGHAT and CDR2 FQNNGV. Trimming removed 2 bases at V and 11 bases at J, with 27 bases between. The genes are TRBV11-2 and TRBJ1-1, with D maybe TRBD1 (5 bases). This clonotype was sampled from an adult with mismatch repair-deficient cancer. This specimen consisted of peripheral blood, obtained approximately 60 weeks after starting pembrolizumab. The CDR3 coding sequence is TGTGCCAGCAGCTTACTACTTAATCCGGGGCCGAGGGAGGAGGCTTTCTTT. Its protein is CASSLLLNPGPREEAFF.